This is a list of T cell receptor beta chains from one sample in a study of T cell responses to AZD1222 COVID-19 vaccine. Measured with immunoSEQ multiplex PCR; TCRdb has only the in-frame clones, and not every one. The sample lists around 30,000 clones, roughly 90% seen once, with under 60% in the top ten. This specimen consisted of peripheral blood, obtained on day 0 of AZD1222 vaccination. The origin of the receptors is an adult in good health. Each CDR3 is given with its conserved first and last residue. Fields, in order: clone size, V gene, D gene, J gene, CDR3 DNA, CDR3 protein. D genes are given only for firm matches. Clone size appears in some rows only: once, few, many, or a class for an expanded clone.

>.|TRBV12-3/TRBV12-4|.|TRBJ1-2
TGTGCCAGCAGTACGATAGGTTATGGCTACACCTTC
CASSTIGYGYTF
>.|TRBV14|TRBD1|TRBJ1-6
TGTGCCAGCAGCCAAGGACAGGGTGGCAATTCACCCCTCCACTTT
CASSQGQGGNSPLHF
>.|TRBV12-3/TRBV12-4|TRBD2|TRBJ2-3
TGTGCCAGCAGTTCTCGGGGGGCAGATACGCAGTATTTT
CASSSRGADTQYF
>.|TRBV4-1|.|TRBJ1-2
TGCGCCAGCAGCCCATCTTCTGGCAATGGCTACACCTTC
CASSPSSGNGYTF
>.|TRBV11-2|TRBD1|TRBJ2-7
TGTGCCAGCAGCTTAGGACAGGGGGCTTACGAGCAGTACTTC
CASSLGQGAYEQYF
>.|TRBV27|.|TRBJ1-4
TGTGCCAGCAGTTTATCTTCCCGGGGGGAAAAACTGTTTTTT
CASSLSSRGEKLFF
>.|TRBV2|.|TRBJ1-1
TGTGCCAGGACTGCAGGGATGGCCACTGAAGCTTTCTTT
CARTAGMATEAFF
>.|TRBV6-5|TRBD1|TRBJ2-5
TGTGCCAGCAGTAGGGACAGCCCAGAGACCCAGTACTTC
CASSRDSPETQYF
>.|TRBV5-1|TRBD2|TRBJ2-6
TGCGCCAGCGCCTATAGCGGGGGGACTGGGGCCAACGTCCTGACTTTC
CASAYSGGTGANVLTF
>.|TRBV16|.|TRBJ1-1
TGTGCCAGCAGCCAATCATCGGGGGCAGGACAAGCTTTCTTT
CASSQSSGAGQAFF
>.|TRBV7-2|TRBD2|TRBJ2-3
TGTGCCAGCAGCTTTAGCGGGGGGATCCAAGATACGCAGTATTTT
CASSFSGGIQDTQYF
>.|TRBV6-1|TRBD1|TRBJ1-3
TGTGCCAGCAGTGACCGCCAGGGGGACACCATATATTTT
CASSDRQGDTIYF
>.|TRBV20-1|.|TRBJ2-1
TGCAGTGCTAGTCGGCGTGAGCAGTTCTTC
CSASRREQFF
>.|TRBV19|.|TRBJ2-5
TGTGCCAGCGGGCCGGCCCCTCGAGAGACCCAGTACTTC
CASGPAPRETQYF
>.|TRBV6-2/TRBV6-3|TRBD2|TRBJ2-7
TGTGCCAGCAGTTACTCGAAGACACATAGCGGGCCTCCAATATACTACTACGAGCAGTACTTC
CASSYSKTHSGPPIYYYEQYF
>.|TRBV4-3|TRBD1|TRBJ1-3
TGCGCCAGCAGCCAGGTCAATACAGGGGGTTCTGGAAACACCATATATTTT
CASSQVNTGGSGNTIYF
>.|TRBV11-3|.|TRBJ1-1
TGTGCCAGCAGCCCAAACATGGGGACTGAAGCTTTCTTT
CASSPNMGTEAFF
>few|TRBV6-1|.|TRBJ2-3
TGTGCCAGCAGTGAAGCCCCTCTTAGCACAGATACGCAGTATTTT
CASSEAPLSTDTQYF
>.|TRBV7-9|.|TRBJ2-5
TGTGCCAGCAGCTTACGGCAGGGGAACCAAGAGACCCAGTACTTC
CASSLRQGNQETQYF
>.|TRBV3-1/TRBV3-2|TRBD1|TRBJ1-2
TGTGCCAGCAGCCTATCGACAGGGGGAGATCGGTATGGCTACACCTTC
CASSLSTGGDRYGYTF
>.|TRBV9|.|TRBJ2-5
TGTGCCAGCAGCGTAGTGGGGGGGGCCCCAGAGACCCAGTACTTC
CASSVVGGAPETQYF
>.|TRBV9|TRBD2|TRBJ2-1
TGTGCCAGCAGCCCCACGGGGGGGCTTTCCTACAATGAGCAGTTCTTC
CASSPTGGLSYNEQFF
>once|TRBV6-2/TRBV6-3|TRBD1|TRBJ1-1
TGTGCCAGCAGTTTTCACCTGACAGGGGCCACTGAAGCTTTCTTT
CASSFHLTGATEAFF
>.|TRBV9|.|TRBJ2-1
TGTGCCAGCAGCCTCATCGACAGCAATGAGCAGTTCTTC
CASSLIDSNEQFF
>.|TRBV15|TRBD1|TRBJ2-7
TGTGCCACCAGCGAACCGGGGACAGGGGGCTACGAGCAGTACTTC
CATSEPGTGGYEQYF
>.|TRBV12-3/TRBV12-4|.|TRBJ1-3
TGTGCCAGCAGCAAAAGTGGAAACACCATATATTTT
CASSKSGNTIYF
>.|TRBV3-1/TRBV3-2|.|TRBJ2-7
TGTCCCAGCACCCAAGACGAAAGCGGCAGGGGAGGCTACGAGCAGTACTTC
CPSTQDESGRGGYEQYF
>.|TRBV4-3|.|TRBJ1-1
TGCGCCAGCAGCCAGAAGAAAAACACTGAAGCTTTCTTT
CASSQKKNTEAFF
>.|TRBV4-2|.|TRBJ2-1
TGTGCCAGCAGCCAAGATAATCTCGGCGAGCAGTTCTTC
CASSQDNLGEQFF
>.|TRBV7-2|.|TRBJ1-2
TGTGCCAGCAGGGCCGGGACTCACTATGGCTACACCTTC
CASRAGTHYGYTF
>.|TRBV6-2/TRBV6-3|TRBD1|TRBJ1-1
TGTGCCAGCAGTGTCCTCACAGGGGCCGAGAACACTGAAGCTTTCTTT
CASSVLTGAENTEAFF
>.|TRBV2|.|TRBJ2-1
TGTGCCAGCGAAGGACAGACCTCGTGGGATGAGCAGTTCTTC
CASEGQTSWDEQFF
>.|TRBV5-1|.|TRBJ1-2
TGCGCCAGCAGCTTAACCGACTATGGCTACACCTTC
CASSLTDYGYTF
>.|TRBV7-2|.|TRBJ1-6
TGTGCCAGCAGCCCCAGGGCCCTTAATAATTCACCCCTCCACTTT
CASSPRALNNSPLHF
>.|TRBV5-4|.|TRBJ2-2
TGTGCCAGCAGCTTGTACAGTAACACCGGGGAGCTGTTTTTT
CASSLYSNTGELFF
>once|TRBV2|TRBD2|TRBJ2-1
TGTGCCAGCAGAAGCCTAGCGGGGGGTTACAATGAGCAGTTCTTC
CASRSLAGGYNEQFF
>few|TRBV4-2|.|TRBJ1-4
TGTGCCAGCAGCCAAGATCCGGCCAGGGGTGCAACTAATGAAAAACTGTTTTTT
CASSQDPARGATNEKLFF
>.|TRBV5-4|TRBD1|TRBJ2-5
TGTGCCAGCAGCCCCAGACAGGGAGATGTACAAGAGACCCAGTACTTC
CASSPRQGDVQETQYF
>.|TRBV7-2|.|TRBJ2-7
TGTGCCAGCAGCTTAGTTTCCACCTCCTCCTACGAGCAGTACTTC
CASSLVSTSSYEQYF
>.|TRBV2|.|TRBJ2-3
TGTGCCAGCAGTGAGGACAGAACTAACACAGATACGCAGTATTTT
CASSEDRTNTDTQYF
>.|TRBV29-1|TRBD1|TRBJ1-5
TGCAGCGTTGAACAGGGGGGCGGTGGGCCCCAGCATTTT
CSVEQGGGGPQHF
>.|TRBV6-1|TRBD1|TRBJ1-5
TGTGCCAGCAGTGAAGGGAGGGGGCTGGGTCAGCCCCAGCATTTT
CASSEGRGLGQPQHF
>.|TRBV19|.|TRBJ1-2
TGTGCCAGTAGTATCGAGACAAACTATGGCTACACCTTC
CASSIETNYGYTF
>few|TRBV15|TRBD1|TRBJ1-1
TGTGCCACCAGCAGAGATATGGGGACAGGGGAAGCTTTCTTT
CATSRDMGTGEAFF
>few|TRBV6-5|.|TRBJ2-3
TGTGCCAGCAGTTACGCCAGGGCCACAGATACGCAGTATTTT
CASSYARATDTQYF
>.|TRBV3-1/TRBV3-2|TRBD1|TRBJ2-5
TGTGCCAGCAAGAAGGACAGGGCAATCAAGAAACCCTACTTC
CASKKDRAIKKPYF
>.|TRBV5-5|.|TRBJ1-2
TGTGCCAGCAGCTCCGCAGGTGTCTATGGCTACACCTTC
CASSSAGVYGYTF
>.|TRBV6-5|.|TRBJ1-2
TGTGCCAGCAGCCTCTATGGGGAACAGGGTCATGGCTACACCTTC
CASSLYGEQGHGYTF
>.|TRBV5-4|.|TRBJ1-6
TGTGCCAGCAGCTTGGACAGGGTCGGTTCACCCCTCCACTTT
CASSLDRVGSPLHF
>.|TRBV12-3/TRBV12-4|.|TRBJ1-2
TGTGCCAGCAGTTCCGACAGGTGGAGTGGCTACACCTTC
CASSSDRWSGYTF
>.|TRBV4-3|.|TRBJ1-6
TGCGCCAGCAGCCAAGTACAGAATTCACCCCTCCACTTT
CASSQVQNSPLHF
>.|TRBV5-6|.|TRBJ1-6
TGTGCCAGCAGCTCATCAACTAGTGTCTCTTATAATTCACCCCTCCACTTT
CASSSSTSVSYNSPLHF
>.|TRBV6-6|.|TRBJ1-1
TGTGCCAGCAGCCCCGGGACGCCCTCAGGTGAAGCTTTCTTT
CASSPGTPSGEAFF
>.|TRBV6-5|.|TRBJ1-2
TGTGCCAGCAAGAGGACAGCTACAGGCTATGGCTACACCTTC
CASKRTATGYGYTF
>.|TRBV6-2/TRBV6-3|.|TRBJ2-1
TGTGCCAGCAGTTACTCACTCGGCCAGCAGTTCTTC
CASSYSLGQQFF
>.|TRBV15|.|TRBJ1-2
TGTGCCACCAGCACCAAACGGACGGACGCAATTCCATATGGCTACACCTTC
CATSTKRTDAIPYGYTF
>.|TRBV28|.|TRBJ1-1
TGTGCCAGCAGTGCAGGGGTCACTGAAGCTTTCTTT
CASSAGVTEAFF